A selection of T cell receptor beta chains follows, all from one sample in a study of T cells after yellow fever vaccination. TCRdb itself ran the 5' RACE reads through MiXCR, one entry per CDR3 protein. The sample yields about 350,000 distinct CDR3 sequences, about 12% seen once. This sample comprised CD4+ T cells sorted from PBMCs, obtained 15 days after the yellow fever booster vaccination. The receptors were sampled from a young man who received the YFV17D yellow fever vaccine. The CDR3 runs from the conserved cysteine through the conserved F or W. The D gene is left open where the match is weak. Clone size appears in some rows only: once, few, many, or a class for an expanded clone.

J,size,D,V,CDR3,DNA
TRBJ1-2,many,TRBD1,TRBV7-9,CASSATGGGYTF,TGTGCCAGCAGCGCCACAGGGGGCGGCTACACCTTC
TRBJ2-3,NA,NA,TRBV30,CASTFRGAEDTQYF,TGTGCCTCAACATTTAGGGGGGCGGAAGATACGCAGTATTTT
TRBJ2-1,NA,NA,TRBV3-1,CASSRTWEQFF,TGTGCCAGCAGCCGGACTTGGGAGCAGTTCTTC
TRBJ2-1,NA,TRBD2,TRBV6-6,CASRTGTRGGEQFF,TGTGCCAGCAGGACCGGGACTAGGGGCGGCGAGCAGTTCTTC
TRBJ2-2,NA,TRBD1,TRBV7-3,CASSSTGGLSTGELFF,TGTGCCAGCAGTTCAACAGGGGGCCTCAGCACCGGGGAGCTGTTTTTT
TRBJ2-3,NA,TRBD2,TRBV3-1,CASSQEQRGGTDTQYF,TGTGCCAGCAGCCAAGAACAGCGGGGAGGCACAGATACGCAGTATTTT
TRBJ2-1,NA,TRBD1,TRBV7-9,CASSLGRGQGTNEQFF,TGTGCCAGCAGCTTAGGTAGGGGACAGGGAACCAATGAGCAGTTCTTC
TRBJ1-6,few,NA,TRBV4-3,CASSPQGSNSPLHF,TGCGCCAGCAGCCCCCAGGGGTCTAATTCACCCCTCCACTTT
TRBJ2-7,few,NA,TRBV6-2/TRBV6-3,CASTSGPTRREQYF,TGTGCCAGCACATCCGGGCCCACCCGGAGAGAGCAGTACTTC
TRBJ2-3,few,TRBD2,TRBV5-5,CASSPLSGGAGDTQYF,TGTGCCAGCAGCCCGCTTAGCGGGGGGGCTGGGGATACGCAGTATTTT
TRBJ2-1,few,NA,TRBV9,CASSVGVGSSYNEQFF,TGTGCCAGCAGCGTAGGAGTGGGATCTTCCTACAATGAGCAGTTCTTC
TRBJ2-5,many,NA,TRBV5-6,CASSYRETQYF,TGTGCCAGCAGTTACCGAGAGACCCAGTACTTC
TRBJ2-1,NA,TRBD2,TRBV6-4,CASSEGAGGYNEQFF,TGTGCCAGCAGTGAAGGAGCGGGGGGGTACAATGAGCAGTTCTTC
TRBJ2-3,few,NA,TRBV4-2,CASSRGTLNTDTQYF,TGTGCCAGCAGCCGCGGGACCTTGAACACAGATACGCAGTATTTT
TRBJ2-1,NA,TRBD1,TRBV12-3/TRBV12-4,CASTPGGGYPNEQFF,TGTGCCAGCACTCCAGGGGGCGGCTACCCCAATGAGCAGTTCTTC
TRBJ2-1,many,NA,TRBV5-6,CASSLGAPNEQFF,TGTGCCAGCAGCTTGGGGGCCCCCAATGAGCAGTTCTTC
TRBJ2-4,many,NA,TRBV6-6,CASRPTTGAQNSGSLAKNIQYF,TGTGCCAGCAGGCCAACAACCGGGGCGCAAAATTCGGGGTCCTTAGCCAAAAACATTCAGTACTTC
TRBJ1-1,few,NA,TRBV6-2/TRBV6-3,CASRDTGYTEAFF,TGTGCCAGCAGAGACACGGGCTACACTGAAGCTTTCTTT
TRBJ2-2,few,TRBD1,TRBV6-2/TRBV6-3,CASSYRQGDTGELFF,TGTGCCAGCAGTTACCGCCAGGGGGACACCGGGGAGCTGTTTTTT
TRBJ2-4,many,NA,TRBV5-1,CASSLGQGLAKNIQYF,TGCGCCAGCAGCTTGGGGCAGGGACTAGCCAAAAACATTCAGTACTTC
TRBJ1-3,NA,NA,TRBV7-9,CATNTPGKKKGGETGNTIYF,TGTGCCACAAACACCCCGGGCAAGAAGAAGGGCGGTGAGACTGGAAACACCATATATTTT
TRBJ2-5,NA,NA,TRBV24-1,CATSDSGVQETQYF,TGTGCCACCAGTGATTCCGGGGTCCAAGAGACCCAGTACTTC
TRBJ1-5,few,NA,TRBV7-2,CASSLEGVSNQPQHF,TGTGCCAGCAGCTTAGAGGGGGTTAGCAATCAGCCCCAGCATTTT
TRBJ1-2,few,NA,TRBV6-5,CASSYRRLRGNWGGYTF,TGTGCCAGCAGTTACCGTCGACTTAGGGGGAACTGGGGCGGCTACACCTTC
TRBJ1-2,NA,NA,TRBV29-1,CSVERQERYGYTF,TGCAGCGTTGAACGGCAGGAGAGATATGGCTACACCTTC
TRBJ1-2,few,TRBD1,TRBV14,CASSQGTGISNYGYTF,TGTGCCAGCAGCCAAGGGACAGGGATTTCTAACTATGGCTACACCTTC
TRBJ2-5,many,TRBD2,TRBV5-4,CASSLTSGGQETQYF,TGTGCCAGCAGCCTGACTAGCGGGGGTCAAGAGACCCAGTACTTC
TRBJ1-1,NA,NA,TRBV5-1,CASSSGLNTEAFF,TGTGCCAGCAGCTCCGGGCTGAACACTGAAGCTTTCTTT